A single T cell receptor beta chain is shown here with its context. This sample is part of a study of blood T cell repertoires in COVID-19. Background on the study: Whether acute or convalescent, the COVID-19 samples came from the United States, Italy and Spain.

The authors' processing: Amplifying reference gene primers gave estimates of nucleated cell counts. Repertoires were generated with immunoSEQ multiplex PCR, while TCRdb's copy carries only in-frame clones and drops some. V and J calls and clone size come straight from that table; D and trimming were deduced from the DNA. The table lists fewer than 600,000 clones, approximately 87% of them singletons. Each recovered donor of Cohort 3 presented with two negative PCRs, clearance, or symptom resolution. Between the trimmed V and J ends, which lost 5 bases and 8 bases, there was a span of 15 bases. This CDR3 is 14 amino acids long. Germline values: CDR1 SGHAT, CDR2 FQNNGV.

This chain joins TRBV11-2 and TRBJ1-4; D is ambiguous. This TCR was sampled from a woman in her thirties or forties who had recovered from COVID-19. The sample was PBMCs or T cells enriched from blood (not recorded which). The CDR3 sequence is CASSQTRGGEKLFF. The CDR3 DNA follows: TGTGCCAGCAGCCAAACGCGGGGAGGCGAAAAACTGTTTTTT.